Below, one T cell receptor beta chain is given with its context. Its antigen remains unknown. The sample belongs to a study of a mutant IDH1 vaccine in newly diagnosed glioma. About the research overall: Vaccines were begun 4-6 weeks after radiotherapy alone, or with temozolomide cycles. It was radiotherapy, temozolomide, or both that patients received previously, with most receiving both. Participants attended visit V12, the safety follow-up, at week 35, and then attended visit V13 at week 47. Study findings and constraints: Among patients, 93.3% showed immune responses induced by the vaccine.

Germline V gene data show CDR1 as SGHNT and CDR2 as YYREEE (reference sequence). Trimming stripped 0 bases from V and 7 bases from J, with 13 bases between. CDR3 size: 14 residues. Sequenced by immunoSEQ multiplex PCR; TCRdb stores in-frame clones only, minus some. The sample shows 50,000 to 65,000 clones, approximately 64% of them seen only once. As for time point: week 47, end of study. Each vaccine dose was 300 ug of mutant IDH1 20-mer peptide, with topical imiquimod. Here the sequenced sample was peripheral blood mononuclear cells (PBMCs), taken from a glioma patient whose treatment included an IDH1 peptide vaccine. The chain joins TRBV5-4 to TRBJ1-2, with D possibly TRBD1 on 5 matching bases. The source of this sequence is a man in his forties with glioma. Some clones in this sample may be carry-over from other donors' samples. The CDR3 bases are TGTGCCAGCAGCTTGGCCCCAGGGAAGGGTGGCTACACCTTC. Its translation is CASSLAPGKGGYTF.